This T cell receptor (beta chain) was obtained from a study of blood T cell repertoires in COVID-19. Overall study: Whether acute or convalescent, the COVID-19 samples came from the United States, Italy and Spain.

V shed 3 bases and J shed 4 bases, with 9 bases lying between them. The CDR3 runs 13 residues. Germline V lookup: CDR1 SGHTA, CDR2 FQGTGA. Each participant's cohort was designated according to participant-reported clinical history. Per the study methods: Using reference gene primer amplification, nucleated cell counts were estimated. The assay was immunoSEQ multiplex PCR, and TCRdb's table has in-frame clones only and misses some. D and trimming were read from the DNA, whereas the V and J calls and clone size are those reported in that table. This table holds 160,000 or so clones, roughly 80% found once.

The sequenced sample consisted of PBMCs or T cells enriched from blood (not recorded which). The chain recombines TRBV7-3 with TRBJ1-1; D is unclear. The sequence was collected from a woman aged 35 to 49 with acute COVID-19. CDR3 amino acids: CASSLLSGTEAFF. DNA for the CDR3: TGTGCCAGCAGCTTGCTAAGCGGCACTGAAGCTTTCTTT.